This record concerns one T cell receptor (beta chain) sequence. This CDR3 is built from 15 residues. Per the germline V gene, CDR1 is SGHVS and CDR2 is FQNEAQ. V lost 1 base and J lost 1, with 8 bases in between. This sample stems from a study of TIL therapy for anti-PD-1-resistant metastatic lung cancer. Time point here: pre-treatment sample, taken before nivolumab and TIL therapy. The tumor samples were excised metastases, mostly pleural nodules or supraclavicular lymph nodes. This was the immunoSEQ v3 assay. Sequenced by immunoSEQ multiplex PCR; TCRdb stores in-frame clones only, minus some. Among approximately 95,000 clones listed, about 71% were seen once.

The sequence derives from a person aged 25-79 years with non-small cell lung cancer. Specimen: tumor tissue, collected at baseline. V is TRBV7-8 and J is TRBJ2-1; no firm D call. CDR3 in amino acids: CASSLEGLSYNEQFF. CDR3 in DNA: TGTGCCAGCAGCTTAGAGGGTCTTTCCTACAATGAGCAGTTCTTC.